A selection of T cell receptor beta chains follows, all from one sample in a study of beta chain features in type 1 diabetes. The data were produced by immunoSEQ multiplex PCR, yet TCRdb's version contains in-frame clones alone and is incomplete. The sample lists around 330,000 clones, approximately 11% occurring once. Sequenced input: naive CD4+ T cells from blood. All receptors come from a woman aged 25 to 39 in good health. Both conserved end residues are part of each CDR3. The D gene is left open where the match is weak. Clone size is given for some rows only: seen once, a few or many times, or a class if the clone is expanded.

V	length	D	size	J	CDR3	DNA
TRBV5-6	15	TRBD2	NA	TRBJ2-1	CASSLLAGGYNEQFF	TGTGCCAGCAGCTTGCTAGCGGGGGGCTACAATGAGCAGTTCTTC
TRBV7-8	16	NA	NA	TRBJ1-1	CASRNILTGMNTEAFF	TGTGCCAGCAGAAACATCCTGACAGGAATGAACACTGAAGCTTTCTTT
TRBV2	16	TRBD2	NA	TRBJ2-1	CASSAVLAGRGNEQFF	TGTGCCAGCAGTGCCGTTCTAGCGGGTAGGGGAAATGAGCAGTTCTTC
TRBV9	12	NA	few	TRBJ2-2	CASSVLTGELFF	TGTGCCAGCAGCGTCTTGACCGGGGAGCTGTTTTTT
TRBV30	15	NA	NA	TRBJ2-5	CAWRSVREVRETQYF	TGTGCCTGGAGGTCGGTGAGGGAGGTTAGAGAGACCCAGTACTTC
TRBV18	13	NA	few	TRBJ2-1	CASSPGAYNEQFF	TGTGCCAGCTCTCCCGGGGCCTACAATGAGCAGTTCTTC
TRBV5-4	16	NA	NA	TRBJ2-4	CASSLLVQGAKNIQYF	TGTGCCAGCAGCCTTCTCGTCCAGGGGGCCAAAAACATTCAGTACTTC
TRBV11-1	10	NA	NA	TRBJ2-5	CASGIETQYF	TGTGCCAGCGGCATCGAGACCCAGTACTTC
TRBV4-1	16	TRBD2	NA	TRBJ2-3	CASSQGFSGRSDTQYF	TGCGCCAGCAGCCAAGGCTTTAGCGGGAGGTCTGATACGCAGTATTTT
TRBV29-1	13	TRBD1	NA	TRBJ1-4	CSAGGSTNEKLFF	TGCAGCGCAGGGGGGTCAACTAATGAAAAACTGTTTTTT
TRBV14	16	NA	NA	TRBJ1-1	CASSQDSGVVITEAFF	TGTGCCAGCAGCCAAGATTCGGGGGTTGTGATCACTGAAGCTTTCTTT
TRBV5-1	15	TRBD2	NA	TRBJ2-5	CASSLGLAYQETQYF	TGCGCCAGCAGCTTAGGACTAGCGTACCAAGAGACCCAGTACTTC
TRBV19	16	TRBD1	NA	TRBJ2-6	CASSIVGRGKANVLTF	TGTGCCAGTAGTATAGTCGGCAGGGGGAAAGCCAACGTCCTGACTTTC
TRBV5-6	17	TRBD2	few	TRBJ2-1	CASSPLGTGGRDNEQFF	TGTGCCAGCAGCCCACTAGGAACGGGAGGGCGCGACAATGAGCAGTTCTTC
TRBV7-9	15	TRBD1	NA	TRBJ2-5	CASSLGRQGVETQYF	TGTGCCAGCAGCTTAGGACGCCAGGGGGTGGAGACCCAGTACTTC
TRBV5-1	16	NA	NA	TRBJ2-7	CASSLLIEESRYEQYF	TGCGCCAGCAGCTTGTTGATTGAGGAGTCCCGCTACGAGCAGTACTTC
TRBV11-2	19	TRBD2	NA	TRBJ2-7	CASSATGTSGSPTSYEQYF	TGTGCCAGCAGCGCCACCGGGACTAGCGGGAGTCCTACCTCCTACGAGCAGTACTTC
TRBV7-2	15	NA	few	TRBJ2-1	CASSLVLRDQREQFF	TGTGCCAGCAGCTTAGTACTACGGGATCAGAGGGAGCAGTTCTTC
TRBV11-2	13	NA	NA	TRBJ2-3	CASRSHGTTTQYF	TGTGCCAGCAGGTCCCACGGGACAACTACGCAGTATTTT
TRBV6-5	15	NA	NA	TRBJ1-5	CASSYSSNSNQPQHF	TGTGCCAGCAGTTACTCTAGTAATAGCAATCAGCCCCAGCATTTT
TRBV28	16	TRBD2	few	TRBJ2-1	CASSSTGSGRAGEQFF	TGTGCCAGCAGTTCAACCGGTAGCGGGAGAGCGGGTGAGCAGTTCTTC
TRBV7-9	14	NA	few	TRBJ2-6	CASSFISGANVLTF	TGTGCCAGCAGCTTCATCTCTGGGGCCAACGTCCTGACTTTC
TRBV28	13	NA	few	TRBJ1-1	CASRARVPTEAFF	TGTGCCAGCAGAGCTAGAGTGCCCACTGAAGCTTTCTTT
TRBV5-1	16	TRBD2	NA	TRBJ2-3	CASGTSGTLRTDTQYF	TGCGCCAGCGGGACTAGCGGCACCCTACGCACAGATACGCAGTATTTT
TRBV29-1	13	TRBD1	few	TRBJ1-4	CSVRQGVNEKLFF	TGCAGCGTTCGACAGGGGGTTAATGAAAAACTGTTTTTT
TRBV5-4	15	TRBD2	NA	TRBJ2-5	CASSPGLAGVETQYF	TGTGCCAGCAGCCCCGGACTAGCGGGAGTGGAGACCCAGTACTTC
TRBV6-6	14	TRBD2	NA	TRBJ2-7	CASSSGTTPYEQYF	TGTGCCAGCAGTTCCGGGACTACCCCCTACGAGCAGTACTTC
TRBV15	18	TRBD2	few	TRBJ2-3	CATSRDRGLAGRVDTQYF	TGTGCCACCAGCAGAGATCGAGGACTAGCGGGGAGAGTAGATACGCAGTATTTT
TRBV5-1	20	TRBD2	NA	TRBJ2-3	CASGRRTSGNTRLSTDTQYF	TGCGCCAGCGGGAGGAGGACTAGCGGGAACACCCGTTTGAGCACAGATACGCAGTATTTT
TRBV7-3	15	NA	few	TRBJ2-1	CASSLGSGHYNEQFF	TGTGCCAGCAGCTTAGGTAGCGGACATTACAATGAGCAGTTCTTC
TRBV7-9	14	NA	few	TRBJ2-3	CASSLGGDPDTQYF	TGTGCCAGCAGCTTGGGGGGAGACCCAGATACGCAGTATTTT
TRBV15	15	TRBD2	few	TRBJ2-1	CATSRVQREGNEQFF	TGTGCCACCAGCAGAGTACAGCGGGAGGGCAATGAGCAGTTCTTC
TRBV19	17	TRBD2	few	TRBJ2-1	CASSIDTGTSGYNEQFF	TGTGCCAGTAGTATAGATACCGGGACTAGCGGATACAATGAGCAGTTCTTC
TRBV6-6	13	NA	few	TRBJ1-1	CASSPTGPGGAFF	TGTGCCAGCAGTCCTACAGGGCCGGGCGGAGCTTTCTTT
TRBV28	16	TRBD2	NA	TRBJ2-7	CASSSPGLAGVYEQYF	TGTGCCAGCAGTTCTCCGGGACTAGCGGGAGTCTACGAGCAGTACTTC
TRBV18	14	NA	NA	TRBJ2-1	CASSPSEPYNEQFF	TGTGCCAGCTCACCCTCGGAGCCTTACAATGAGCAGTTCTTC
TRBV25-1	13	TRBD2	NA	TRBJ2-7	CASSPSGGIEQYF	TGTGCCAGCAGTCCTTCCGGGGGGATCGAGCAGTACTTC
TRBV4-2	16	NA	NA	TRBJ2-3	CASSQDQGRGADTQYF	TGTGCCAGCAGCCAAGATCAAGGAAGGGGCGCAGATACGCAGTATTTT
TRBV15	14	NA	few	TRBJ1-5	CATSRSGRNQPQHF	TGTGCCACCAGCAGATCCGGGAGAAATCAGCCCCAGCATTTT
TRBV4-2	15	TRBD2	few	TRBJ2-1	CASSQASGRWNEQFF	TGTGCCAGCAGCCAAGCTAGCGGGAGATGGAATGAGCAGTTCTTC
TRBV18	15	TRBD2	few	TRBJ2-3	CASSPLAGGEDTQYF	TGTGCCAGCTCACCACTAGCGGGAGGTGAAGATACGCAGTATTTT
TRBV5-4	16	TRBD1	few	TRBJ2-4	CASSPRTGEAKNIQYF	TGTGCCAGCAGCCCCAGGACAGGCGAAGCCAAAAACATTCAGTACTTC
TRBV4-3	13	NA	few	TRBJ1-2	CASSHDLDNGYTF	TGCGCCAGCAGCCATGATCTGGACAATGGCTACACCTTC
TRBV5-8	16	TRBD1	few	TRBJ1-5	CASSWDRGLLVQPQHF	TGTGCCAGCAGCTGGGACAGGGGGCTTCTGGTTCAGCCCCAGCATTTT
TRBV9	14	NA	NA	TRBJ1-1	CASSPRVGGTEAFF	TGTGCCAGCAGCCCTAGGGTGGGGGGCACTGAAGCTTTCTTT
TRBV5-6	15	TRBD1	few	TRBJ2-7	CASSLGWTGNYEQYF	TGTGCCAGCAGCTTGGGGTGGACAGGGAACTACGAGCAGTACTTC
TRBV6-1	14	NA	NA	TRBJ2-3	CASTGFGSTDTQYF	TGTGCCAGCACGGGGTTTGGTAGCACAGATACGCAGTATTTT